A selection of T cell receptor beta chains follows, all from one sample in a study of cytomegalovirus exposure and HLA in healthy donors. The data were produced by immunoSEQ multiplex PCR, yet TCRdb's version contains in-frame clones alone and is incomplete. The data contain approximately 130,000 clones, around 80% of them singletons. Sequenced sample: PBMCs. Receptor source: a man aged 30-40 years in good health and CMV-seronegative. Both conserved end residues are part of each CDR3. D genes are given only for firm matches. Not all rows give a size; the values are once, few, many and, for expanded clones, a class.

>NA|TRBD1|TRBJ1-5|TRBV28
TGTGCCAGCCGGGACAGGGACAATCAGCCCCAGCATTTT
CASRDRDNQPQHF
>few|NA|TRBJ1-2|TRBV6-1
TGTGCCAGCAACCAAGGAGGCCCTAACTATGGCTACACCTTC
CASNQGGPNYGYTF
>NA|NA|TRBJ2-1|TRBV4-1
TGCGCCAGCAGCCAAGATGGGGGGGCGCGGGGAAATGAGCAGTTCTTC
CASSQDGGARGNEQFF
>NA|TRBD1|TRBJ1-1|TRBV5-1
TGCGCCAGCAGCCCCGGACAGGGGAACACTGAAGCTTTCTTT
CASSPGQGNTEAFF
>NA|TRBD1|TRBJ1-4|TRBV7-9
TGTGCCAGCAGCCGTGGGACAGGGGGCGAAAAACTGTTTTTT
CASSRGTGGEKLFF
>NA|NA|TRBJ2-4|TRBV6-5
TGTGCCAGCAGTAGGACTGGTCTAGCCAAAAACATTCAGTACTTC
CASSRTGLAKNIQYF
>NA|TRBD2|TRBJ2-5|TRBV7-9
TGTGCCAGCAGCAAAAAGACCGGGACTAGCGGAGACCAAGAGACCCAGTACTTC
CASSKKTGTSGDQETQYF
>NA|NA|TRBJ2-7|TRBV1
TGCACCAGCAGCCAAGATAAGCGGGGGGGCTCCTACGAGCAGTACTTC
CTSSQDKRGGSYEQYF
>NA|TRBD1|TRBJ1-6|TRBV6-1
TGTGCCAGCAGTGAGGAGGGGGCGCGTTCACCCCTCCACTTT
CASSEEGARSPLHF
>NA|NA|TRBJ2-3|TRBV10-1
TGCGCCAGCAGTCCCGGGGGGCAACTACCACCCCACACAGATACGCAGTATTTT
CASSPGGQLPPHTDTQYF
>NA|NA|TRBJ1-1|TRBV7-2
TGTGCCAGCTCCCTTCAGGGCCTCACTGAAGCTTTCTTT
CASSLQGLTEAFF
>NA|NA|TRBJ1-3|TRBV9
TGTGCCAGCAGCTATACAGGAACCTCTGGAAACACCATATATTTT
CASSYTGTSGNTIYF
>few|TRBD2|TRBJ2-3|TRBV2
TGTGCCAGCAGTGAAGGTCCGGGAGGAGATACGCAGTATTTT
CASSEGPGGDTQYF
>once|TRBD1|TRBJ1-2|TRBV6-1
TGTGCCACCAGAAACAGGGGAGAGAACTATGGCTACACCTTC
CATRNRGENYGYTF
>NA|TRBD2|TRBJ2-7|TRBV19
TGTGCCAGTAGTATAGAGGGGAGGGCCTACGAGCAGTACTTC
CASSIEGRAYEQYF
>NA|NA|TRBJ1-1|TRBV4-1
TGCGCCAGCAGCCAAGAAGGGGGAGGGGGCACTGAAGCTTTCTTT
CASSQEGGGGTEAFF
>NA|NA|TRBJ1-1|TRBV5-1
TGCGCCAGCAGCGTGGGACAGAACACTGAAGCTTTCTTT
CASSVGQNTEAFF
>NA|NA|TRBJ2-3|TRBV7-2
TGTGCCAGCAGTTTTATCGAACAGAGTAGCACAGATACGCAGTATTTT
CASSFIEQSSTDTQYF
>NA|TRBD1|TRBJ1-1|TRBV7-6
TGTGCCAGCAGCCCGAACAGGGGTGCTGAAGCTTTCTTT
CASSPNRGAEAFF
>few|NA|TRBJ1-1|TRBV18
TGTGCCAGCTCACCAATGCAGATGAACACTGAAGCTTTCTTT
CASSPMQMNTEAFF
>NA|NA|TRBJ1-4|TRBV27
TGTGCCAGCAGAACAGGGTCGGGTAATGAAAAACTGTTTTTT
CASRTGSGNEKLFF
>NA|NA|TRBJ2-5|TRBV5-4
TGTGCCAGCAGCCGGGGGGCAGGGGACCAAGAGACCCAGTACTTC
CASSRGAGDQETQYF
>NA|NA|TRBJ1-2|TRBV30
TGTGCCTGGAGTGTGTGGGGGCCGCGGGCTAACTATGGCTACACCTTC
CAWSVWGPRANYGYTF
>NA|NA|TRBJ2-3|TRBV5-6
TGTGCCAGCAGTAATGACGTAGCTAGCACAGATACGCAGTATTTT
CASSNDVASTDTQYF
>few|TRBD2|TRBJ2-3|TRBV6-4
TGTGCCAGCAGTGACTCGAGCGGGGGGGCCACAGATACGCAGTATTTT
CASSDSSGGATDTQYF
>NA|NA|TRBJ1-5|TRBV4-3
TGCGCCAGCAGCCAAGATGGGGGGGCCGGGGGGCAGCCCCAGCATTTT
CASSQDGGAGGQPQHF
>NA|NA|TRBJ2-7|TRBV6-1
TGTGCCAGCAGTGTAGGGGTCTACGAGCAGTACTTC
CASSVGVYEQYF
>NA|TRBD1|TRBJ2-1|TRBV5-6
TGTGCCAGCAGCTTGCCCGGACAGGGGCTCAATGAGCAGTTCTTC
CASSLPGQGLNEQFF
>once|NA|TRBJ1-2|TRBV19
TGTGCCAGTAACAGGCAAAACTATGGCTACACCTTC
CASNRQNYGYTF
>few|TRBD2|TRBJ2-2|TRBV6-5
TGTGCCAGCGTCCAGGCAGCGGGGGGGCCCGGGGAGCTGTTTTTT
CASVQAAGGPGELFF
>NA|TRBD1|TRBJ1-4|TRBV30
TGTGCCTGGAGCCCGGGACAGAATAATGAAAAACTGTTTTTT
CAWSPGQNNEKLFF
>once|NA|TRBJ2-5|TRBV4-3
TGCGCCAGCAGCCAATGGGACTTTCAAGAGACCCAGTACTTC
CASSQWDFQETQYF
>NA|TRBD1|TRBJ1-1|TRBV19
TGTGCCAGTAGGACAGGGGCGAACACTGAAGCTTTCTTT
CASRTGANTEAFF
>once|NA|TRBJ1-5|TRBV5-1
TGCGCCAGCAGCTTAGACAGTTATAGCAATCAGCCCCAGCATTTT
CASSLDSYSNQPQHF
>once|TRBD2|TRBJ2-1|TRBV5-4
TGTGCCAGCAGCTTGGAGCGGGGAGGTTCCTACAATGAGCAGTTCTTC
CASSLERGGSYNEQFF
>NA|NA|TRBJ2-7|TRBV2
TGTGCCAGCAGGACAGGAACCTACGAGCAGTACTTC
CASRTGTYEQYF
>NA|TRBD1|TRBJ1-4|TRBV10-3
TGTGCCATAAAGGACAGGGGGGCGGAAAAACTGTTTTTT
CAIKDRGAEKLFF
>NA|TRBD2|TRBJ2-3|TRBV7-9
TGTGCCAGCAGCTTAGCTCCGGGACTAGCCGCCGATACGCAGTATTTT
CASSLAPGLAADTQYF
>NA|TRBD1|TRBJ2-2|TRBV6-1
TGTGCCAGCAGTATGCGGACAGGGAACACCGGGGAGCTGTTTTTT
CASSMRTGNTGELFF
>NA|NA|TRBJ2-3|TRBV11-2
TGTGCCAGCAGCTTAGATAGTCGCACAGATACGCAGTATTTT
CASSLDSRTDTQYF
>NA|NA|TRBJ2-4|TRBV5-6
TGTGCCAGCAGCCTAAAGGCCGGGTTCATTCAGTACTTC
CASSLKAGFIQYF
>NA|NA|TRBJ1-3|TRBV30
TGTGCCTGGAGTGTAACGGGGAGCACCATATATTTT
CAWSVTGSTIYF
>NA|TRBD1|TRBJ1-1|TRBV5-1
TGCGCCAGCAGCGCCCGGACAGGGACGAACACTGAAGCTTTCTTT
CASSARTGTNTEAFF
>once|NA|TRBJ1-5|TRBV6-5
TGTGCCAGCAGTTTCAAAAGGGGTCAGCCCCAGCATTTT
CASSFKRGQPQHF
>NA|NA|TRBJ1-1|TRBV6-5
TGTGCCAGCAGCCAGGACAGAACCACTGAAGCTTTCTTT
CASSQDRTTEAFF
>NA|TRBD1|TRBJ2-5|TRBV6-4
TGTGCCAGCAGTGTTGACAGGGGAAAGACCCAGTACTTC
CASSVDRGKTQYF
>few|NA|TRBJ1-5|TRBV27
TGTGCCAGCAGTTTGGGCGGAGGCGGCAATCAGCCCCAGCATTTT
CASSLGGGGNQPQHF
>NA|TRBD1|TRBJ1-5|TRBV30
TGTGCCTGGACACGAGGGACAGGGACTTTTGGGAGCGCGAGGAATCAGCCCCAGCATTTT
CAWTRGTGTFGSARNQPQHF